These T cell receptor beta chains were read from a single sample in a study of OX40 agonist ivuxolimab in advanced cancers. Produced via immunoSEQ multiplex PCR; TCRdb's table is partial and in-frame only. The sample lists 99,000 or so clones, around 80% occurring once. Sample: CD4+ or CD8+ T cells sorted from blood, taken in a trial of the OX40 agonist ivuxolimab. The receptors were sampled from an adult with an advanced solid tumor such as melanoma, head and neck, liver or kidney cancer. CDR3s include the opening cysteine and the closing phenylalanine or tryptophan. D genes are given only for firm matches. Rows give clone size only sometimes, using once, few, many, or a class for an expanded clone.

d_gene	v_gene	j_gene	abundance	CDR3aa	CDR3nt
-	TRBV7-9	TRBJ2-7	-	CASSRSVRSYEQYF	TGTGCCAGCAGCCGAAGTGTCCGATCCTACGAGCAGTACTTC
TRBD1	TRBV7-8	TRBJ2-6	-	CASSTRQGVASGANVLTF	TGTGCCAGCAGCACCCGACAGGGGGTGGCCTCTGGGGCCAACGTCCTGACTTTC
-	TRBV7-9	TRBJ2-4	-	CASSSGGPENIQYF	TGTGCCAGCAGCTCAGGTGGCCCCGAAAACATTCAGTACTTC
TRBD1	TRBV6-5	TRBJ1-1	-	CASSRDRRDTEAFF	TGTGCCAGCAGTCGGGACAGGCGGGACACTGAAGCTTTCTTT
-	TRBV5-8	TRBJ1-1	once	CASSLATRAYTEAFF	TGTGCCAGCAGCTTGGCGACCCGGGCCTACACTGAAGCTTTCTTT
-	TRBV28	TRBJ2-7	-	CASSLPEGPWGEQYF	TGTGCCAGCAGTTTACCCGAAGGGCCTTGGGGCGAGCAGTACTTC
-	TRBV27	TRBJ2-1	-	CASSFIPGETRDKQFF	TGTGCCAGCAGTTTTATTCCAGGGGAGACCCGGGATAAGCAGTTCTTC
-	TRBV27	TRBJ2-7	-	CASSIETGTYEQYF	TGTGCCAGCAGTATAGAGACAGGAACCTACGAGCAGTACTTC
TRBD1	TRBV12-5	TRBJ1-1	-	CAVPDGGGASTEAFF	TGTGCTGTCCCGGACGGAGGGGGCGCGAGCACTGAAGCTTTCTTT
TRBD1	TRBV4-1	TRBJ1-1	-	CASSLGGNTEAFF	TGCGCCAGCAGCCTAGGGGGCAACACTGAAGCTTTCTTT
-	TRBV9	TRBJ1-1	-	CASSVRAGEAFF	TGTGCCAGCAGCGTACGGGCAGGGGAAGCTTTCTTT
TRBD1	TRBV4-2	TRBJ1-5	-	CASSQDRDSPNQPQHF	TGTGCCAGCAGCCAAGATAGGGACAGCCCCAATCAGCCCCAGCATTTT
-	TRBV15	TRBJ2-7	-	CATSRDLIGFHEQYF	TGTGCCACCAGCAGAGATCTCATAGGGTTCCACGAGCAGTACTTC
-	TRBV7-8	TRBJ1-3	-	CASSSGGRTVGNTIYF	TGTGCCAGCAGCTCCGGGGGACGTACCGTTGGAAACACCATATATTTT
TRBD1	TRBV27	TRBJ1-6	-	CASSFHRDSDSPLHF	TGTGCCAGCAGTTTCCACCGGGACAGCGATTCACCCCTCCACTTT
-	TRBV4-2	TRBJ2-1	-	CASSQELKPTNEQFF	TGTGCCAGCAGCCAAGAACTAAAACCCACCAATGAGCAGTTCTTC
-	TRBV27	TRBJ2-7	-	CAVTGGRYEQYF	TGTGCCGTTACGGGGGGCCGTTACGAGCAGTACTTC
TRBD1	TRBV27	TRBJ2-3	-	CASTSLRDRETDTQYF	TGTGCCAGCACTTCCCTCCGGGACAGGGAAACAGATACGCAGTATTTT
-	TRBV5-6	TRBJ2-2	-	CASSPDKGGTGELFF	TGTGCCAGCAGCCCGGACAAGGGTGGCACCGGGGAGCTGTTTTTT